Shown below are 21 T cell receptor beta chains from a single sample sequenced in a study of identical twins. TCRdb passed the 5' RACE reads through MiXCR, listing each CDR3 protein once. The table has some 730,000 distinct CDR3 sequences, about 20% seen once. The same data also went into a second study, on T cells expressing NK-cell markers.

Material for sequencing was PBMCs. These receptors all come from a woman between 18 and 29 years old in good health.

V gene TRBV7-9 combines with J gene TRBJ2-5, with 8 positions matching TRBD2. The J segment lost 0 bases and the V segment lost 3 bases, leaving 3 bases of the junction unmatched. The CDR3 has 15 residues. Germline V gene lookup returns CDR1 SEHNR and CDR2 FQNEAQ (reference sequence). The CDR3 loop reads CASSFPGGYQETQYF. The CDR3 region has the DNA TGTGCCAGCAGCTTCCCGGGGGGGTACCAAGAGACCCAGTACTTC.

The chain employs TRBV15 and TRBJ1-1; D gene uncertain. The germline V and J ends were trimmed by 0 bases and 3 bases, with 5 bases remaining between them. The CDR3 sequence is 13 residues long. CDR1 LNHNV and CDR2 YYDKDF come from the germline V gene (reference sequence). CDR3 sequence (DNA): TGTGCCACCAGCAGAGATGAAGACACTGAAGCTTTCTTT. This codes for CATSRDEDTEAFF.

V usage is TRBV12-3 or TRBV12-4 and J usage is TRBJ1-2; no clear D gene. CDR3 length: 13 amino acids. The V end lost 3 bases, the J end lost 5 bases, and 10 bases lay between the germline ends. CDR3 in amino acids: CASSLIREYGYTF. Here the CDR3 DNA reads TGTGCCAGCAGTTTGATTCGAGAGTATGGCTACACCTTC.

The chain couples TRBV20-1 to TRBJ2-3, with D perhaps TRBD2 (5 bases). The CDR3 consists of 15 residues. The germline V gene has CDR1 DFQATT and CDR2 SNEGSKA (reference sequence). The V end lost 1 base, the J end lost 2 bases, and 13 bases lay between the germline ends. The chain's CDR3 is CSARGAADATDTQYF. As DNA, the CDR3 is TGCAGTGCTAGAGGGGCAGCGGACGCCACAGATACGCAGTATTTT.

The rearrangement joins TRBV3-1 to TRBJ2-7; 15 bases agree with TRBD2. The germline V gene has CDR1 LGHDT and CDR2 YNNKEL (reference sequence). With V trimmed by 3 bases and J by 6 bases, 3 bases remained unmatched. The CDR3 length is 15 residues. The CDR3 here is CASSHGLAGGREQYF. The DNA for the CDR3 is TGTGCCAGCAGCCACGGACTAGCGGGGGGGCGCGAGCAGTACTTC.

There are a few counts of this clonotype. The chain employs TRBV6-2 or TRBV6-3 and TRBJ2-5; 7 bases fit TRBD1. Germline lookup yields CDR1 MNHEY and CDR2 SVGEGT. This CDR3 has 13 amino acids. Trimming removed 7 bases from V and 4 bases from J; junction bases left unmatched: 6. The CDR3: CASTEQGRETQYF. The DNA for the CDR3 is TGTGCCAGCACCGAACAGGGGCGAGAGACCCAGTACTTC.

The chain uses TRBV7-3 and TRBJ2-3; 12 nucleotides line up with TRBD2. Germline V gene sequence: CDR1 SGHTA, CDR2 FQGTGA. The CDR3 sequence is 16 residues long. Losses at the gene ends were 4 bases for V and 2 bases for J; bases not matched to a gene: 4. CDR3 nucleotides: TGTGCCAGCAGCTGCCCTAGCGGGGGGGACACAGATACGCAGTATTTT. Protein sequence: CASSCPSGGDTDTQYF.

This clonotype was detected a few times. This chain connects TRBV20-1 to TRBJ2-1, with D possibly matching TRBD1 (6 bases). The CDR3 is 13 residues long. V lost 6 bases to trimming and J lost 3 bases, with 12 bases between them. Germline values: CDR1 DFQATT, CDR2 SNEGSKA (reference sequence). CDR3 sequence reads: CSAPGVHYNEQFF. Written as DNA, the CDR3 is TGCAGTGCCCCAGGGGTGCACTACAATGAGCAGTTCTTC.

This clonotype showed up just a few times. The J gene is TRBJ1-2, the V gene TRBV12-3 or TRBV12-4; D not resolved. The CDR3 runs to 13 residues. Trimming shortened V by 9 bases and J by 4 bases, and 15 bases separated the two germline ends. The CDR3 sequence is CASRFGLTYGYTF. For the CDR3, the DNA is TGTGCCAGTCGGTTTGGGCTGACCTATGGCTACACCTTC.

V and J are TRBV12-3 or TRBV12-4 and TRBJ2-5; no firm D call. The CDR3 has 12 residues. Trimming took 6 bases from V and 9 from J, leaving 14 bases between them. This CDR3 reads CASSPLTAPQYF. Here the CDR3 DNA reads TGTGCCAGCAGCCCACTCACTGCGCCCCAGTACTTC.

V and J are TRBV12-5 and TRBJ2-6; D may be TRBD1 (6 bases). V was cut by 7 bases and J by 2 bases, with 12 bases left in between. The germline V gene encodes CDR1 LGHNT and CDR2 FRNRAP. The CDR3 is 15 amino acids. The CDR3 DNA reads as TGTGCTAGTGACACAGGGTTTGCTGGGGCCAACGTCCTGACTTTC. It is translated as CASDTGFAGANVLTF.

Written as DNA, the CDR3 is TGCAGCGCCGGGACACATTATGGCTACACCTTC. It encodes CSAGTHYGYTF. The chain uses TRBV29-1 and TRBJ1-2; tentatively, D is TRBD1 (6 bases). V was cut by 7 bases and J by 5 bases, with 11 bases left in between. Germline-derived CDR1 and CDR2 are SQVTM and ANQGSEA. The CDR3 loop spans 11 amino acids.

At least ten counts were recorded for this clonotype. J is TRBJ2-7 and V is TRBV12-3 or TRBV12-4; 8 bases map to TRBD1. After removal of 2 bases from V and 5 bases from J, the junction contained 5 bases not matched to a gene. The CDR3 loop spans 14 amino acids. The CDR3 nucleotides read TGTGCCAGCAGTTTACTGGACAGGGTAGACGAGCAGTACTTC. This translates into CASSLLDRVDEQYF.

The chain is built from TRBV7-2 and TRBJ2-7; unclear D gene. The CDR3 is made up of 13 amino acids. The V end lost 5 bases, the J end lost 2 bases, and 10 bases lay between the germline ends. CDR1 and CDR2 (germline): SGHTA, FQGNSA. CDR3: CASSPITTYEQYF. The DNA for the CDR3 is TGTGCCAGCAGCCCAATAACCACCTACGAGCAGTACTTC. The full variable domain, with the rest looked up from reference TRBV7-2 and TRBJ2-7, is GAGVSQSPSNKVTEKGKDVELRCDPISGHTALYWYRQSLGQGLEFLIYFQGNSAPDKSGLPSDRFSAERTGGSVSTLTIQRTQQEDSAVYLCASSPITTYEQYFGPGTRLTVT.

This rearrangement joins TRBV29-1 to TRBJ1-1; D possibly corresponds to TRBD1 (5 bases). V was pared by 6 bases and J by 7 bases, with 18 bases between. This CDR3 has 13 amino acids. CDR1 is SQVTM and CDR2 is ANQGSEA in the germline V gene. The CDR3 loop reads CSVTGGEGREAFF. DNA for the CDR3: TGCAGCGTCACAGGAGGGGAGGGCCGTGAAGCTTTCTTT.

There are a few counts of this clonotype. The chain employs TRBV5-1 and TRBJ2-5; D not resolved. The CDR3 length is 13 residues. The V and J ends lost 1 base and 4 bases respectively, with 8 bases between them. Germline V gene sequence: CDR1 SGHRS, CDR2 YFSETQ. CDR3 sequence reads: CASSLSMTETQYF. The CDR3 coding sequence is TGCGCCAGCAGCTTGTCTATGACAGAGACCCAGTACTTC.

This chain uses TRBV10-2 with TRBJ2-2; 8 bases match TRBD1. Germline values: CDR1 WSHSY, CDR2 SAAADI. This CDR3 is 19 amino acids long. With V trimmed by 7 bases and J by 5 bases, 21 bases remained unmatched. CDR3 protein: CASIPLGGQGMVVTGELFF. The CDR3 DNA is TGCGCCAGCATCCCGCTGGGAGGACAGGGTATGGTGGTGACCGGGGAGCTGTTTTTT.

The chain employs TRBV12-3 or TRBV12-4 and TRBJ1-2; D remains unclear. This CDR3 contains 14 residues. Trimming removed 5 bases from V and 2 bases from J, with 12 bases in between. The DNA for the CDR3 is TGTGCCAGCAGTCCCCGGATATCAAACTATGGCTACACCTTC. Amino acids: CASSPRISNYGYTF.

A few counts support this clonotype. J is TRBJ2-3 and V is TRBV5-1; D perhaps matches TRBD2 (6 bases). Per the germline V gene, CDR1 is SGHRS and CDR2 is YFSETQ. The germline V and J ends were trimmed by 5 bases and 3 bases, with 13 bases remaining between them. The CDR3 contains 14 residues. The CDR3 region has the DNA TGCGCCAGCAGGTGGAGGGGTAGGACAGATACGCAGTATTTT. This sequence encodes CASRWRGRTDTQYF.

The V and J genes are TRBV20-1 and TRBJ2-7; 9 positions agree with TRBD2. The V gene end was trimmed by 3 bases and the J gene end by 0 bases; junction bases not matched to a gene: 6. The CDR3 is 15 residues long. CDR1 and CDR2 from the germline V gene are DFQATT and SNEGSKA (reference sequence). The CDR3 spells CSASRLAGASYEQYF. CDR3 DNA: TGCAGTGCTAGTCGCTTAGCGGGGGCCTCCTACGAGCAGTACTTC.

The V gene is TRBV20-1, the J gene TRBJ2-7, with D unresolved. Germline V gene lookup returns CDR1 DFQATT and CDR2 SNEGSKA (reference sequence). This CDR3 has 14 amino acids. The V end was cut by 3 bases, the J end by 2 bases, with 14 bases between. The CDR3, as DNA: TGCAGTGCTAGCTCTCTAGATAGAACCTACGAGCAGTACTTC. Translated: CSASSLDRTYEQYF.